One and the same sample provided the 20 T cell receptor beta chains below, sequenced in a study of blood T cell repertoires in COVID-19. Profiling relied on immunoSEQ multiplex PCR, and the TCRdb table lists in-frame clones only, not all of them. This table holds fewer than 150,000 clones, approximately 81% found once. The sequenced sample was peripheral blood. The receptors derive from a man aged 40-55 years with acute or convalescent COVID-19.

This clone was seen only a few times. This rearrangement joins TRBV11-2 to TRBJ2-7; weak D call: TRBD1 (6 bases). Germline loops: CDR1 SGHAT, CDR2 FQNNGV. This CDR3 has 13 amino acids. V was clipped by 2 bases and J by 2 bases, with 7 bases between them. The CDR3 region has the DNA TGTGCCAGCAGCTTAACAGGGACCTACGAGCAGTACTTC. Protein sequence: CASSLTGTYEQYF.

The sample holds one count of this clone. The chain joins TRBV9 to TRBJ1-5; 9 bases fit TRBD1. V lost 4 bases and J lost 5; bases outside the gene matches: 4. The CDR3 is made up of 14 amino acids. The germline V gene encodes CDR1 SGDLS and CDR2 YYNGEE. CDR3 nucleotides: TGTGCCAGCAGCCCGGGGACAGGGTATCAGCCCCAGCATTTT. Amino acids: CASSPGTGYQPQHF. The full variable domain, completed using reference TRBV9 and TRBJ1-5, is DSGVTQTPKHLITATGQRVTLRCSPRSGDLSVYWYQQSLDQGLQFLIQYYNGEERAKGNILERFSAQQFPDLHSELNLSSLELGDSALYFCASSPGTGYQPQHFGDGTRLSIL.

The rearrangement uses TRBV4-2 and TRBJ1-5; D uncertain. In germline, CDR1 is LGHNA, CDR2 YNFKEQ. CDR3 length: 13 residues. The V and J ends lost 1 base and 6 bases respectively, with 7 bases between them. This CDR3 is CASSQGESQPQHF. CDR3 nucleotides: TGTGCCAGCAGCCAAGGAGAGAGTCAGCCCCAGCATTTT.

The V call is TRBV7-2, the J call TRBJ2-1; 9 bases align to TRBD2. The CDR3 contains 18 residues. The V and J ends lost 1 base and 0 bases, in that order; junction bases with no gene match: 7. Per the germline V gene, CDR1 is SGHTA and CDR2 is FQGNSA. In DNA, the CDR3 is TGTGCCAGCAGCTTAGTAGCGGGGGCCGCCAGCTCCTACAATGAGCAGTTCTTC. Residues: CASSLVAGAASSYNEQFF.

The genes are TRBV23-1 and TRBJ1-5; D unclear. TRBV23-1 is given ORF status, its function remaining uncertain. The CDR3 extends over 11 amino acids. Trimming pared 7 bases from V and 4 bases from J, leaving 5 bases between. The CDR3 loop reads CASTLNQPQHF. In DNA, the CDR3 is TGCGCCAGCACCTTAAATCAGCCCCAGCATTTT.

This clone showed up just once. V gene TRBV10-3 combines with J gene TRBJ2-7; 9 nucleotides agree with TRBD1. The J segment lost 3 bases and the V segment lost 11 bases, leaving 2 bases of the junction unmatched. The V gene's germline CDR1 is ENHRY and CDR2 SYGVKD. CDR3 length: 11 amino acids. The CDR3 coding sequence is TGTGCCGCGACAGGGGGCTACGAGCAGTACTTC. As protein: CAATGGYEQYF.

The rearrangement links TRBV5-1 to TRBJ2-3; D is undetermined. CDR3 length equals 14 residues. V shed 6 bases and J shed 6 bases, with 17 bases lying between them. The germline V gene encodes CDR1 SGHRS and CDR2 YFSETQ. CDR3: CASKPVGVADTQYF. CDR3 sequence (DNA): TGCGCCAGCAAGCCCGTGGGCGTCGCGGATACGCAGTATTTT.

This chain joins TRBV7-2 and TRBJ2-5; 13 nucleotides align to TRBD2. J gave up 2 bases and V 0 bases, and 6 bases lay outside the gene matches. The CDR3 extends over 18 amino acids. Germline V lookup: CDR1 SGHTA, CDR2 FQGNSA. CDR3 loop: CASSLARTSGGSQETQYF. CDR3 DNA: TGTGCCAGCAGCTTAGCCCGGACTAGCGGGGGCTCGCAAGAGACCCAGTACTTC.

V is TRBV19 and J is TRBJ1-1, with unresolved D. V lost 6 bases, J lost 1 base, and 24 bases lay in between. The CDR3 totals 18 residues. The germline V gene encodes CDR1 LNHDA and CDR2 SQIVND (reference sequence). The CDR3, as DNA: TGTGCCAGTAGCCTTGAGGGTGTCGCAGGCGGGTGGAACACTGAAGCTTTCTTT. Translated: CASSLEGVAGGWNTEAFF.

The chain joins TRBV15 to TRBJ2-3, with 7 bases aligning to TRBD1. J lost 2 bases, V lost 3 bases, and 8 bases had no gene match. Germline assignment: CDR1 LNHNV and CDR2 YYDKDF (reference sequence). The length of the CDR3 is 16 residues. The CDR3 sequence is CATSSRWDSNTDTQYF. The CDR3 nucleotides are TGTGCCACCAGCAGTCGATGGGACAGCAACACAGATACGCAGTATTTT.

V usage is TRBV4-1 and J usage is TRBJ2-1, with no clear D. Germline CDR1 MGHRA, CDR2 YSYEKL. The CDR3 sequence is 17 residues long. Deletions cut 1 base from V and 7 bases from J, with 20 bases between. CDR3 nucleotides: TGCGCCAGCAGCCAAGGTACATTGTCCTTTCCTCGAAATGAGCAGTTCTTC. Its translation: CASSQGTLSFPRNEQFF.

The V call is TRBV4-3, the J call TRBJ2-5; 9 bases align to TRBD1. The CDR3 extends over 17 amino acids. Germline trimming cut 0 bases from V and 0 bases from J; bases unmatched to any gene: 5. Germline V gene sequence: CDR1 LGHNA, CDR2 YSLEER. The CDR3 protein is CASSQEKDRGDQETQYF. The CDR3 bases are TGCGCCAGCAGCCAAGAAAAAGACAGGGGGGACCAAGAGACCCAGTACTTC.

J is TRBJ2-4 and V is TRBV27; D call uncertain. Germline V CDR1 and CDR2: MNHEY, SMNVEV (reference sequence). V was cut by 6 bases and J by 10 bases, with 10 bases left in between. The CDR3 runs to 11 residues. Here the CDR3 DNA reads TGTGCCAGCAGGTCACTCTCGATTCAGTACTTC. It translates to CASRSLSIQYF.

The rearrangement links TRBV6-5 to TRBJ1-2; tentative D call: TRBD1 (6 bases). Trimming removed 7 bases from V and 2 bases from J, with 11 bases in between. This CDR3 is 13 amino acids long. Germline CDR1 reads MNHEY; CDR2 reads SVGAGI. In nucleotides, the CDR3 is TGTGCCAGCAAACTAGACAGGAACTATGGCTACACCTTC. Its translation is CASKLDRNYGYTF.

The chain has TRBV18 and TRBJ2-5, with D perhaps matching TRBD2 (6 bases). The CDR3 sequence is 13 residues long. V shed 0 bases and J shed 4 bases, with 6 bases lying between them. Germline CDR1 and CDR2: KGHSH and LQKENI. CDR3 protein: CASSPPRGETQYF. The DNA for the CDR3 is TGTGCCAGCTCACCACCGCGGGGAGAGACCCAGTACTTC.

The chain uses TRBV4-1 and TRBJ1-5; D is possibly TRBD1 (6 bases). Germline V gene sequence: CDR1 MGHRA, CDR2 YSYEKL. This CDR3 spans 15 amino acids. Trimming removed 1 base from V and 2 bases from J, with 9 bases in between. Here the CDR3 DNA reads TGCGCCAGCAGCCAAGCGCCAGGGGGCAATCAGCCCCAGCATTTT. This translates into CASSQAPGGNQPQHF.

The chain recombines TRBV6-5 with TRBJ2-7; TRBD1 matches 10 bases. CDR3 length: 15 residues. CDR1 and CDR2 from the germline V gene are MNHEY and SVGAGI. Germline trimming cut 4 bases from V and 6 bases from J; bases unmatched to any gene: 9. CDR3 in amino acids: CASSLRQGAILEQYF. The DNA of the CDR3 is TGTGCCAGCAGTTTACGACAGGGGGCCATCCTCGAGCAGTACTTC.

The chain uses TRBV24-1 and TRBJ2-3; 8 positions match TRBD2. From germline, CDR1 is KGHDR and CDR2 SFDVKD. This CDR3 spans 13 amino acids. Trimming removed 4 bases from V and 14 bases from J; junction bases left unmatched: 10. CDR3 DNA sequence: TGTGCCACCAGTGACCTTAGCGGGGATCTAACGTATTTT. It is translated as CATSDLSGDLTYF.

This chain joins TRBV4-3 and TRBJ2-7; 10 bases align to TRBD2. Trimming cost V 0 bases and J 4 bases; bases outside gene matches: 3. The CDR3 has 15 residues. Germline CDR1 reads LGHNA; CDR2 reads YSLEER. The CDR3 spells CASSQDQLAGYEQYF. CDR3 DNA sequence: TGCGCCAGCAGCCAAGATCAACTAGCGGGGTACGAGCAGTACTTC.

The V call is TRBV5-6, the J call TRBJ2-7, with TRBD1 matching over 7 bases. Germline assignment: CDR1 SGHDT and CDR2 YYEEEE. The trim removed 5 bases at V and 5 bases at J, leaving 19 bases unmatched. CDR3 length: 17 residues. The CDR3 reads CASSYTGMGQLFDEQYF. CDR3 DNA: TGTGCCAGCAGTTACACCGGTATGGGACAGTTATTCGACGAGCAGTACTTC. Drawing the rest from reference TRBV5-6 and TRBJ2-7, the complete variable domain is DAGVTQSPTHLIKTRGQQVTLRCSPKSGHDTVSWYQQALGQGPQFIFQYYEEEERQRGNFPDRFSGHQFPNYSSELNVNALLLGDSALYLCASSYTGMGQLFDEQYFGPGTRLTVT.